Reported below is one T cell receptor beta chain. These data originate in a study of blood T cell repertoires in COVID-19. In the study overall: The analysed material was cDNA or gDNA that came from T cells, B-cell-depleted T cells, or PBMCs.

The germline V and J ends were trimmed by 6 bases and 7 bases, with 15 bases remaining between them. This CDR3 spans 13 amino acids. Germline CDR1 is MRHNA and CDR2 is SNTAGT. Generated by immunoSEQ multiplex PCR, the TCRdb table keeps only in-frame clones and is missing some. The data show 200,000 to 250,000 clones, more than 75% seen once. What was sequenced was peripheral blood. This TCR was recovered from an older woman with COVID-19, enrolled during active disease. The V gene is TRBV6-4, the J gene TRBJ1-1; D is perhaps TRBD1 (5 bases). CDR3 sequence reads: CASRAGQAGEAFF. The CDR3 DNA reads as TGTGCCAGCAGAGCCGGACAAGCCGGTGAAGCTTTCTTT.